The 26 T cell receptor beta chains listed next were all sequenced from one sample in a study of T-cell memory formation after mild COVID-19. TCRdb redid the calling of the 5' RACE reads with MiXCR, one entry per CDR3 protein. This sample carries roughly 140,000 distinct CDR3 sequences, 11% to 15% of them seen once, and the ten largest clones take about 29%. The sample was PBMCs or a T cell subset sorted from them (not recorded which). Receptors were obtained from an adult woman who had mild COVID-19 (a few samples of this study predate the infection). Cell type and time point are not known.

This clonotype was observed a handful of times. The rearrangement joins TRBV4-3 to TRBJ2-3, with 7 bases that match TRBD2. J was trimmed by 6 bases and V by 1 base; bases with no gene match: 4. The CDR3 sequence is 14 residues long. The germline CDR1 and CDR2 sequences are LGHNA and YSLEER. The CDR3 nucleotides are TGCGCCAGCAGCCAAGTCCCTAGCGGCGATACGCAGTATTTT. It encodes CASSQVPSGDTQYF.

The chain uses TRBV7-9 and TRBJ2-3; TRBD2 might be the D (5 bases). V lost 6 bases, J lost 1 base, and 17 bases lay in between. This CDR3 has 16 amino acids. Germline values: CDR1 SEHNR, CDR2 FQNEAQ (reference sequence). The CDR3 sequence is CASSEILGWGTDTQYF. The DNA of the CDR3 is TGTGCCAGCAGTGAGATACTAGGATGGGGCACAGATACGCAGTATTTT.

This CDR3 reads CASSPPSDEQFF. The CDR3 DNA is TGTGCCAGCAGTCCCCCGAGCGATGAGCAGTTCTTC. V usage is TRBV27 and J usage is TRBJ2-1; no clear D. The length of the CDR3 is 12 residues. Deletions cut 5 bases from V and 8 bases from J, with 10 bases between. The germline CDR1 and CDR2 sequences are MNHEY and SMNVEV (reference sequence).

This chain connects TRBV6-6 to TRBJ2-7; TRBD1 aligns across 7 bases. Losses at the gene ends were 5 bases for V and 3 bases for J; bases not matched to a gene: 4. The CDR3 is 13 residues long. Germline V gives CDR1 MNHNY, CDR2 SVGAGI (reference sequence). As DNA, the CDR3 is TGTGCCAGCAGTCAGGGACAGCTCTACGAGCAGTACTTC. It is translated as CASSQGQLYEQYF.

J is TRBJ1-5 and V is TRBV6-1; D call uncertain. The V and J ends lost 6 bases and 1 base respectively, with 13 bases between them. Germline V CDR1 and CDR2: MNHNS, SASEGT. The CDR3 spans 15 residues. The DNA of the CDR3 is TGTGCCAGCAGCCCTTCCCGAGGGAGCAATCAGCCCCAGCATTTT. It codes for CASSPSRGSNQPQHF.

This clonotype has just a few counts. The genes are TRBV6-5 and TRBJ1-1; no reliable D call. Germline values: CDR1 MNHEY, CDR2 SVGAGI. The CDR3 loop spans 13 amino acids. Trimming removed 3 bases from V and 2 bases from J, with 7 bases in between. The CDR3 nucleotides read TGTGCCAGCAGTTATGGCATCAACACTGAAGCTTTCTTT. The encoded protein is CASSYGINTEAFF.

The rearrangement links TRBV20-1 to TRBJ2-7; 7 nucleotides line up with TRBD2. V lost 2 bases to trimming and J lost 3 bases; unmatched junction nucleotides: 1. The CDR3 is made up of 12 amino acids. Germline CDR1 DFQATT, CDR2 SNEGSKA (reference sequence). CDR3 sequence: CSARLADYEQYF. CDR3 coding DNA: TGCAGTGCTAGACTAGCGGACTACGAGCAGTACTTC.

This clonotype came up a few times. The V call is TRBV29-1, the J call TRBJ2-3; D may correspond to TRBD1 or TRBD2 (5 bases each). The germline CDR1 and CDR2 sequences are SQVTM and ANQGSEA. V lost 3 bases to trimming and J lost 4 bases, with 14 bases between them. CDR3 length: 14 residues. CDR3 in amino acids: CSVDGMGDPDTQYF. CDR3 sequence (DNA): TGCAGCGTTGATGGGATGGGGGACCCAGATACGCAGTATTTT.

The chain combines TRBV12-3 or TRBV12-4 with TRBJ2-3; D remains ambiguous. The V end was cut by 3 bases, the J end by 4 bases, with 26 bases between. The CDR3 consists of 19 residues. CDR3 in amino acids: CASSFPSHQWAPQSDTQYF. The CDR3 DNA follows: TGTGCCAGCAGTTTCCCCTCCCATCAGTGGGCCCCTCAATCAGATACGCAGTATTTT.

The table lists this clonotype with a few counts. This chain uses TRBV29-1 with TRBJ2-7; the match to TRBD2 covers 10 bases. The ends lost 3 bases at V and 2 bases at J; junction bases unmatched: 4. CDR3 length equals 14 residues. Germline V gives CDR1 SQVTM, CDR2 ANQGSEA. The CDR3 region is CSVEPSGSPYEQYF. CDR3 DNA sequence: TGCAGCGTTGAGCCTAGCGGGAGTCCCTACGAGCAGTACTTC.

This clonotype has a handful of counts. V usage is TRBV11-3 and J usage is TRBJ2-1, with 8 positions matching TRBD2. CDR3 size: 14 residues. Per germline, CDR1 SGHNT and CDR2 YENEEA. Losses at the gene ends were 5 bases for V and 14 bases for J; bases not matched to a gene: 14. As DNA, the CDR3 is TGTGCCAGCAGCATACTTTCAGAAGCGGGAGTGGAGTTCTTC. As protein: CASSILSEAGVEFF.

The chain has TRBV19 and TRBJ1-4; D not certain. Germline CDR1 and CDR2: LNHDA and SQIVND (reference sequence). V was pared by 1 base and J by 0 bases, with 12 bases between. The CDR3 sequence is 17 residues long. The CDR3 region is CASSIADMGATNEKLFF. The CDR3 bases are TGTGCCAGTAGTATAGCGGATATGGGTGCAACTAATGAAAAACTGTTTTTT.

J is TRBJ2-2 and V is TRBV3-1; TRBD1 matches at 8 bases. The CDR3 sequence is 18 residues long. Germline lookup yields CDR1 LGHDT and CDR2 YNNKEL (reference sequence). V was clipped by 1 base and J by 1 base; unmatched bases: 8. The CDR3 DNA follows: TGTGCCAGCAGCCAAGGACAGGGGAGGATGTGGAACACCGGGGAGCTGTTTTTT. Protein: CASSQGQGRMWNTGELFF.

This clonotype was seen a few times. V and J are TRBV27 and TRBJ2-1; 7 positions agree with TRBD2. Germline V gives CDR1 MNHEY, CDR2 SMNVEV (reference sequence). The CDR3 runs to 13 residues. Germline trimming cut 5 bases from V and 7 bases from J; bases unmatched to any gene: 5. CDR3 nucleotide sequence: TGTGCCAGCAGTATTCTCGGGGGGAATGAGCAGTTCTTC. Translation gives CASSILGGNEQFF.

V and J are TRBV9 and TRBJ2-7; D perhaps matches TRBD2 (5 bases). The V end lost 2 bases, the J end lost 3 bases, and 12 bases lay between the germline ends. Germline V CDR1 and CDR2: SGDLS, YYNGEE. CDR3 length equals 14 residues. CDR3 loop: CASSVGTGIYEQYF. In DNA form, the CDR3 reads TGTGCCAGCAGCGTGGGAACGGGAATCTACGAGCAGTACTTC.

This clonotype was detected only a few times. V is TRBV3-1 and J is TRBJ1-6; D ambiguous. The CDR3 is 18 amino acids. Trimming removed 0 bases from V and 0 bases from J, with 12 bases in between. Germline values: CDR1 LGHDT, CDR2 YNNKEL (reference sequence). CDR3 residues: CASSQDSAASSYNSPLHF. DNA for the CDR3: TGTGCCAGCAGCCAAGACTCTGCTGCTAGCTCCTATAATTCACCCCTCCACTTT.

The CDR3 loop reads CASSPVRGHSYNEQFF. In DNA form, the CDR3 reads TGTGCCAGCAGTCCCGTCAGGGGCCATTCCTACAATGAGCAGTTCTTC. This chain links TRBV6-1 with TRBJ2-1; weak D call: TRBD1 (6 bases). V lost 5 bases, J lost 1 base, and 15 bases lay in between. Germline V lookup: CDR1 MNHNS, CDR2 SASEGT. CDR3 length: 16 residues.

CDR3 amino acids: CASSPSGLAGSYEQYF. In DNA form, the CDR3 reads TGTGCCAGCAGCCCCTCGGGCCTAGCGGGCTCCTACGAGCAGTACTTC. The J gene is TRBJ2-7, the V gene TRBV7-2, with TRBD2 matching over 8 bases. J gave up 0 bases and V 5 bases, and 9 bases lay outside the gene matches. Germline CDR1 is SGHTA and CDR2 is FQGNSA. The CDR3 runs 16 residues.

V and J are TRBV6-5 and TRBJ2-5, with TRBD1 as a possible D gene (6 bases). There are 14 residues in the CDR3. The V gene's germline CDR1 is MNHEY and CDR2 SVGAGI. Trimming left V 8 bases short and J 2 bases short, with 15 bases between. Here the CDR3 reads CASSNGGRQETQYF. The CDR3 DNA reads TGTGCCAGCTCAAATGGGGGCAGACAAGAGACCCAGTACTTC.

The V call is TRBV5-1, the J call TRBJ2-5, with 8 nucleotides matching TRBD1. Trimming removed 3 bases from V and 5 bases from J; junction bases left unmatched: 9. There are 15 residues in the CDR3. Germline-derived CDR1 and CDR2 are SGHRS and YFSETQ. DNA for the CDR3: TGCGCCAGCAGCTGGGGGCGGACAGGGATCGAGACCCAGTACTTC. Translating gives CASSWGRTGIETQYF.

The chain links TRBV5-1 to TRBJ1-1; maybe TRBD1 (5 bases). V shed 5 bases and J shed 0 bases, with 14 bases lying between them. Germline V gives CDR1 SGHRS, CDR2 YFSETQ. CDR3 length: 15 amino acids. The CDR3 DNA sequence: TGCGCCAGCAGTGGGGGGTCGGGGGTGAACACTGAAGCTTTCTTT. It encodes CASSGGSGVNTEAFF.

In this sample, this clonotype turned up a few times. CDR3 DNA sequence: TGTGCCAGCAGTTACTCGGGACAGGGCCTCTATGGCTACACCTTC. It encodes CASSYSGQGLYGYTF. The gene calls are TRBV6-5 and TRBJ1-2; 9 positions agree with TRBD1. The germline V gene has CDR1 MNHEY and CDR2 SVGAGI. The J segment lost 4 bases and the V segment lost 0 bases, leaving 3 bases of the junction unmatched. The CDR3 contains 15 residues.

V gene TRBV30 combines with J gene TRBJ2-1; 10 bases are a match to TRBD1. CDR3 length equals 11 residues. The V and J ends lost 5 bases and 9 bases, in that order; junction bases with no gene match: 1. CDR1 is GTSNPN and CDR2 is SVGIG in the germline V gene (reference sequence). The CDR3 reads CAWGTGVEQFF. The CDR3 nucleotides are TGTGCCTGGGGGACAGGGGTTGAGCAGTTCTTC.

V gene TRBV6-6 combines with J gene TRBJ1-5, with 7 bases identical to TRBD1. Germline V gene data show CDR1 as MNHNY and CDR2 as SVGAGI (reference sequence). Germline trimming cut 3 bases from V and 4 bases from J; bases unmatched to any gene: 9. This CDR3 has 16 amino acids. The CDR3 coding sequence is TGTGCCAGCAGTTATTCAACGGACAGGCTTAATCAGCCCCAGCATTTT. Its translation: CASSYSTDRLNQPQHF.

The table lists this clonotype with many counts. The chain carries TRBV12-3 or TRBV12-4 and TRBJ2-7; TRBD2 aligns across 9 bases. The CDR3 runs to 15 residues. V lost 5 bases and J lost 0; bases outside the gene matches: 5. CDR3 bases: TGTGCCAGCAGTCCAATAGCGGGGGACTCCTACGAGCAGTACTTC. Its translation: CASSPIAGDSYEQYF.

The chain carries TRBV10-3 and TRBJ1-1, with 11 bases aligning to TRBD1. Germline CDR1 and CDR2: ENHRY and SYGVKD. J lost 5 bases, V lost 6 bases, and 2 bases had no gene match. The length of the CDR3 is 13 residues. The chain's CDR3 is CAIRGQGGTEAFF. In DNA, the CDR3 is TGTGCCATCAGGGGACAGGGGGGGACTGAAGCTTTCTTT.